One and the same sample provided the 7 T cell receptor beta chains below, sequenced in a study of response to subunit inactivated influenza vaccine. TCRdb recomputed calls from the RT-PCR reads with MiXCR, one row per CDR3 protein. The sample lists 500,000 to 600,000 distinct CDR3 sequences, roughly 13% occurring once. The sample consisted of PBMCs from blood, taken 40 to 50 days after vaccination. The receptors were gathered from a man aged 50 to 59 who received an inactivated influenza vaccine.

This clonotype showed up many times. The V call is TRBV12-3 or TRBV12-4, the J call TRBJ2-1; D possibly corresponds to TRBD1 (6 bases). The V and J ends lost 5 bases and 9 bases respectively, with 20 bases between them. The CDR3 totals 15 residues. Written as DNA, the CDR3 is TGTGCCAGCAGTCCACCCGAGCGCAAAGGGGGTGAGCAGTTCTTC. This sequence encodes CASSPPERKGGEQFF.

V is TRBV5-5 and J is TRBJ2-2; 9 nucleotides line up with TRBD1. CDR3 length: 14 amino acids. The V gene's germline CDR1 is SGHKS and CDR2 YYEKEE (reference sequence). The V and J ends lost 4 bases and 5 bases, in that order; junction bases with no gene match: 3. In DNA form, the CDR3 reads TGTGCCAGCAGCGAGGACAGGGGTACCGGGGAGCTGTTTTTT. As protein: CASSEDRGTGELFF.

This clonotype was seen once. The rearrangement joins TRBV29-1 to TRBJ2-5; D is perhaps TRBD2 (5 bases). Germline V gene sequence: CDR1 SQVTM, CDR2 ANQGSEA. The ends were cut back, 4 bases at V and 7 bases at J, with 16 bases in the middle. The CDR3 has 13 amino acids. CDR3: CSVAEREGGTQYF. The CDR3 bases are TGCAGCGTTGCAGAGAGGGAAGGCGGGACCCAGTACTTC.

The CDR3: CASSLRDTQETQYF. CDR3 sequence (DNA): TGTGCCAGCAGTCTCCGGGACACCCAAGAGACCCAGTACTTC. The rearrangement uses TRBV6-2 or TRBV6-3 and TRBJ2-5; D is possibly TRBD1 (6 bases). The CDR3 covers 14 residues. V gave up 5 bases and J gave up 1 base, with 11 bases separating them. Per germline, CDR1 MNHEY and CDR2 SVGEGT.

This clonotype was counted only a few times. This chain links TRBV19 with TRBJ2-4, with 7 positions matching TRBD1. The trim removed 3 bases at V and 6 bases at J, leaving 11 bases unmatched. The V gene's germline CDR1 is LNHDA and CDR2 SQIVND (reference sequence). The CDR3 contains 16 residues. This chain's CDR3 is CASSIARDSGANIQYF. DNA of the CDR3: TGTGCCAGTAGTATCGCCCGGGACAGTGGGGCAAACATTCAGTACTTC.

The chain recombines TRBV15 with TRBJ2-3, with 9 nucleotides matching TRBD2. Germline V lookup: CDR1 LNHNV, CDR2 YYDKDF (reference sequence). V dropped 3 bases and J dropped 0; count of bases not matched to a gene: 7. This CDR3 has 17 amino acids. This chain's CDR3 is CATSSGRREGSTDTQYF. CDR3 sequence (DNA): TGTGCCACCAGCAGCGGGAGGCGGGAGGGAAGCACAGATACGCAGTATTTT.

This clonotype was counted at least ten times. The chain joins TRBV12-3 or TRBV12-4 to TRBJ2-7; no reliable D call. The CDR3 is 14 residues long. Deletions cut 3 bases from V and 4 bases from J, with 13 bases between. The CDR3 here is CASSFAETQYEQYF. For the CDR3, the DNA is TGTGCCAGCAGTTTTGCTGAAACCCAATACGAGCAGTACTTC.